This T cell receptor (beta chain) is drawn from a study of T cells after yellow fever vaccination. This clonotype was found a few times. The antigen remains undetermined. CDR1 is SGHDT and CDR2 is YYEEEE in the germline V gene. The CDR3 is made up of 13 amino acids. Trimming left V 0 bases short and J 8 bases short, with 6 bases between. Study-level findings and limits: The bulk population could contribute abundant contaminating clonotypes to FACS-sorted repertoires.

TCRdb processed the 5' RACE reads anew with MiXCR; each CDR3 protein has one entry. This repertoire shows a few hundred thousand distinct CDR3 sequences, roughly 4% found once; its top ten account for 24%. This receptor was taken from a man aged 18 to 29 who received the YFV17D yellow fever vaccine. The sample was PBMCs, taken 5 days after the yellow fever booster vaccination. The rearrangement links TRBV5-6 to TRBJ1-6; D remains ambiguous. The CDR3 nucleotides are TGTGCCAGCAGCTTGGGTAAATATTCACCCCTCCACTTT. It yields the protein CASSLGKYSPLHF.